This T cell receptor beta chain emerged from a study of T cell responses to AZD1222 COVID-19 vaccine (TCRdb year 2021). Background on the whole study: AZD1222 recipients with second doses at about 4 weeks or about 12 weeks were pooled, because spike-specific TCR depth and breadth did not differ between schedules. TCR sequencing covered 233 trial participants: 200 to 220 given two doses of AZD1222 and 26 given two doses of MenACWY control vaccine. Enrollment into the trials was organized by age into subgroups of 18-55, 56-69 and 70-plus years, and those subgroups contained roughly 150, 30 and 60 TCR-sequenced participants, respectively.

Compared with germline, V lacks 3 bases and J lacks 2 bases; bases without a gene match: 5. Based on the germline V gene, the CDR1 and CDR2 sequences are SGHDT and YYEEEE. Inclusive of the bounding cysteine and phenylalanine, the CDR3 is 14 residues long. Only the CDR3 part of the read is kept: 42 bases, read in frame from the first base. The time point label here, explained by the study, means: baseline before first vaccination. Samples from vaccinated people were obtained from the UK trials COV001 and COV002, which included a single-blind randomized controlled phase 2/3 trial of AZD1222 (ChAdOx1 nCoV-19) in healthy adults. Trial participant PBMC samples were collected at day 0 and day 28 after the second dose for TCRbeta chain sequencing. Notes on this clone: Its antigen is not yet known. Nothing much larger sits one base from this clone, and base qualities are not available.

Overall study results and their limits: A significant rise in spike-specific TCR breadth and depth was observed after two AZD1222 doses relative to day 0 and relative to MenACWY recipients. Only a handful of AZD1222 recipients were SARS-CoV-2 seropositive at baseline, limiting conclusions about previously exposed vaccinees. Nearly half of unique spike-specific TCRs reportedly recognized epitopes outside regions mutated in the B.1.351 and B.1.1.7 variants. In the small 56-69-year group, the increase in depth fell short of significance, most likely because of low power. CD4 TCRs associated with the vaccine covered the entire spike protein, and the dominant responses were in regions 160-218 and 743-854. Participants were mostly white British and included more females than males, and it was suggested by the authors that clonal diversity may have been underestimated. Because no day 14 peak-response samples were available, the repertoires could be characterized only after the peak T cell response.

The CDR3 regions of human TCRbeta chains were analyzed by immunosequencing. The source study handled its data this way. TCRs in the repertoires were matched against a reference library of SARS-CoV-2-specific TCRs that had been generated with the MIRA antigen-specificity platform. Breadth was defined as the fraction of unique TCRs that were SARS-CoV-2-associated, and depth was defined as the fraction of total T cells that were SARS-CoV-2-associated. Using the MIRA data, each spike-specific TCR was mapped to the spike region that the TCR reacts to and placed in a CD4 or CD8 class. Log10-transformed breadth and depth values were compared by one-way ANOVA with Sidak's multiple comparisons tests. Entries here come from immuneACCESS through TCRdb and include only in-frame sequences with V and J called. Some clones fail to appear in such tables; in the studies checked, an unresolved V gene covers under half of the shortfall, and the cause of the remainder is unknown. That table supplies the V and J calls and clone size; D and trimming were determined from the DNA. The sample has 100,000 to 150,000 clones on record, about 88% of them singletons. The leading ten clones occupy 4% to 4.5% of the sample.

The TCR was taken from an adult in good health. The chain links TRBV5-6 with TRBJ2-7, and 7 bases in between align with TRBD1. The sample was peripheral blood, taken on day 0 of AZD1222 vaccination. The CDR3 sequence is CASSSTGTAYEQYF. The DNA reads as follows: TGTGCCAGCAGCTCGACCGGGACAGCCTACGAGCAGTACTTC.